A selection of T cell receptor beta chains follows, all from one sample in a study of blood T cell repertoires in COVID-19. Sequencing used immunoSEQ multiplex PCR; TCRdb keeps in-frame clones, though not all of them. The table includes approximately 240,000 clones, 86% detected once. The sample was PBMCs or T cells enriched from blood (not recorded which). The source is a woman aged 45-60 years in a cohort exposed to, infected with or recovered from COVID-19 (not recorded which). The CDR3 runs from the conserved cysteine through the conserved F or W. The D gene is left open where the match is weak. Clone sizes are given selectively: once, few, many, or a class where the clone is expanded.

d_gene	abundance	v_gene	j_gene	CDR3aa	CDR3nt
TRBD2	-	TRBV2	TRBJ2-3	CASSDNKRGGEGTDTQYF	TGTGCCAGCAGTGATAACAAGCGGGGGGGCGAGGGCACAGATACGCAGTATTTT
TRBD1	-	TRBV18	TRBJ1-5	CASSPDRARNQPQHF	TGTGCCAGCTCCCCTGACAGGGCTAGGAATCAGCCCCAGCATTTT
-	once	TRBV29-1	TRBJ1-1	CSVESQSNTEAFF	TGCAGCGTTGAGAGCCAATCGAACACTGAAGCTTTCTTT
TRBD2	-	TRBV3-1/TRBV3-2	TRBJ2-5	CASSQDLWFGGYQETQYF	TGTGCCAGCAGCCAAGATCTGTGGTTCGGGGGGTACCAAGAGACCCAGTACTTC
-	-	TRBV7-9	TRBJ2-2	CASSLERSGELFF	TGTGCCAGCAGCTTAGAGAGGTCCGGGGAGCTGTTTTTT
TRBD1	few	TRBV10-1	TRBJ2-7	CASSESRQGEQYF	TGCGCCAGCAGTGAGTCTCGACAGGGCGAGCAGTACTTC
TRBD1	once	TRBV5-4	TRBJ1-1	CASSFDRGYTEAFF	TGTGCCAGCAGCTTCGACAGGGGGTACACTGAAGCTTTCTTT
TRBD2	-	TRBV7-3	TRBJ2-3	CASSISGGTDTQYF	TGTGCCAGCAGTATAAGCGGGGGCACAGATACGCAGTATTTT
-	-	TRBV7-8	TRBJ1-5	CASSARGGSSNQPQHF	TGTGCCAGCAGTGCTCGAGGAGGATCAAGCAATCAGCCCCAGCATTTT
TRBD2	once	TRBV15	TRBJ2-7	CATRAPGTSYEQYF	TGTGCCACCAGAGCGCCGGGGACTAGCTACGAGCAGTACTTC
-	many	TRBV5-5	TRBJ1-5	CASSSSGGNQPQHF	TGTGCCAGCAGCTCCTCGGGGGGAAATCAGCCCCAGCATTTT
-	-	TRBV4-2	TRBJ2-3	CASSQDPPGPRADTQYF	TGTGCCAGCAGCCAAGACCCCCCGGGTCCCAGGGCAGATACGCAGTATTTT
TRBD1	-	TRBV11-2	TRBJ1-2	CATRAGGKGTGYTF	TGTGCCACGCGGGCAGGGGGGAAAGGAACTGGCTACACCTTC
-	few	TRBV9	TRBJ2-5	CASSPPAGSWETQYF	TGTGCCAGCAGCCCACCGGCAGGGTCTTGGGAGACCCAGTACTTC
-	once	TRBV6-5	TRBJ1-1	CASSLKMGGTEAFF	TGTGCCAGCAGTCTAAAAATGGGGGGCACTGAAGCTTTCTTT
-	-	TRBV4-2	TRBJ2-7	CASSQGVPDSHSYEQYF	TGTGCCAGCAGCCAAGGAGTACCGGACAGCCACTCCTACGAGCAGTACTTC
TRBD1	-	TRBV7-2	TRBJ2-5	CASSFAGDRVIKTQYF	TGTGCCAGCAGCTTTGCCGGGGACAGGGTTATAAAGACCCAGTACTTC
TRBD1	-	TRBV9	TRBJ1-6	CASSSPGQGNSPLHF	TGTGCCAGCAGCTCACCGGGACAGGGAAATTCACCCCTCCACTTT
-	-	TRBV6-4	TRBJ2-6	CASSWTSPGGANVLTF	TGTGCCAGCAGTTGGACATCCCCTGGGGGGGCCAACGTCCTGACTTTC
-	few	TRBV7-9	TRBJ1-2	CASSSGLSTGGYTF	TGTGCCAGCAGCTCGGGCCTTTCAACGGGAGGCTACACCTTC